This T cell receptor (beta chain) appears in the sequencing data of a study of early T cells in non-severe SARS-CoV-2 infection. Study summary: RNA in bulk from unsorted whole blood was sequenced, and chains were unpaired.

The study, taken as a whole, reports: Using VDJdb, the matching emphasized anti-spike CD8 responses while missing private and CD4 specificities.

This clonotype came up a few times. What it recognizes is unknown. Attachment of unique molecular identifiers was made to individual cDNA molecules. A single record per CDR3 protein comes from TCRdb applying MiXCR to the 5' RACE reads. The sample contains around 82,000 distinct CDR3 sequences, roughly 14% of which appear only once. The receptor was isolated from an adult who was a healthcare worker with PCR-confirmed SARS-CoV-2 infection or an uninfected control (not recorded which). Sequencing was carried out using whole blood.

The CDR3 loop is CASSSRGSNQPQHF. The CDR3 nucleotides are TGTGCCAGCAGCTCCCGTGGTAGCAATCAGCCCCAGCATTTT. The chain uses TRBV7-8 and TRBJ1-5; the D is unclear. This CDR3 has 14 residues. CDR1 SGHVS and CDR2 FQNEAQ come from the germline V gene. Trimming left V 4 bases short and J 0 bases short, with 7 bases between. The full variable domain, rest sourced from reference TRBV7-8 and TRBJ1-5, is GAGVSQSPRYKVAKRGQDVALRCDPISGHVSLFWYQQALGQGPEFLTYFQNEAQLDKSGLPSDRFFAERPEGSVSTLKIQRTQQEDSAVYLCASSSRGSNQPQHFGDGTRLSIL.